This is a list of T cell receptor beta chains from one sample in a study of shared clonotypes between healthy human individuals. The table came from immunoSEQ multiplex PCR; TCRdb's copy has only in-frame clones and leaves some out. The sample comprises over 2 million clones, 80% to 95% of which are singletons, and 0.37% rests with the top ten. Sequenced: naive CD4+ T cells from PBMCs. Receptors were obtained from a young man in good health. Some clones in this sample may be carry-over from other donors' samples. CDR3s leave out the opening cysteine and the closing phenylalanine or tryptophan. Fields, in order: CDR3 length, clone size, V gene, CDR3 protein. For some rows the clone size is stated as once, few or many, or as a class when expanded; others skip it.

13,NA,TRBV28,ASRQGASGANVLT
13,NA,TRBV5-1,ASSASGGPGNEQF
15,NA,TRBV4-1,ASSQDSASGDRYEQY
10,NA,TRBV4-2,ASSQDQYEQF
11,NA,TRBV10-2,ASSERVSYEQY
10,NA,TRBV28,ASAPAKETQY
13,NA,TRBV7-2,ASSRGPPSTDTQY
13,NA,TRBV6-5,ASSLQGVSGNTIY
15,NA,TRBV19,ASQTGGRGSGANVLT
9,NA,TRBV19,ASRVGETQY
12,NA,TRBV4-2,ASSPRTGDLEAF
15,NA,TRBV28,ASSSPAGGSPNEKLF
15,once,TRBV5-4,ASSRGGLAPAKNIQY
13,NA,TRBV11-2,ASSLLAPLGDEQF
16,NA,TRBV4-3,ASSQDIPSGQGLYEQY
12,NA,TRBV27,ASSRWVGEETQY
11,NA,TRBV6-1,ARSGVSGYEQY
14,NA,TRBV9,ASSVAWDYIYNEQF
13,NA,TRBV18,ASSPPGGVNYEQY
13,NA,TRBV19,ASSKTGTKTEKLF
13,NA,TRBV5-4,ASSWGTSGTGELF
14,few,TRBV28,ASTSNRQGLNTEAF
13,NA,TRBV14,ASSQTGGGAYEQY
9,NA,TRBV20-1,SALGTDTQY
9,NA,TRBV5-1,ASAYTDTQY
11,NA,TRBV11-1,ASSLALEDEQF
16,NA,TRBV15,ATSRPGLAGGKYNEQF